This T cell receptor beta chain originates from a study of post-analysis software for immune sequencing data. On the study more broadly: Relapsing-remitting, secondary progressive and progressive-relapsing multiple sclerosis were all included among the disease courses. Study observations and caveats: F measure grouped same-batch samples tightly together. The five TRBV segments detected at higher frequency in patients than in controls included TRBV5-6, TRBV5-1 and TRBV20-1. In multiple sclerosis, normalized Chao1 diversity was significantly below that of controls.

Unique molecular identifiers were carried by the TCR beta cDNA libraries. T cells numbering roughly 1 to 10 million yielded roughly 0.5 million cDNA molecules. TCRdb reprocessed the PCR reads via MiXCR and lists one record per CDR3 protein. Of 750,000 to 950,000 distinct CDR3 sequences detected, 46% appear once; the ten largest clones hold approximately 5%. CDR3 length: 17 amino acids. The junction had 16 bases not matched to a gene; V was cut back by 5 bases and J by 7 bases. Looked up from germline, CDR1 is SGHTA and CDR2 is FQGNSA. This clonotype was picked up many times. Its antigen is unidentified.

The chain links TRBV7-2 to TRBJ2-1, with 8 nucleotides matching TRBD2. The TCR originated in a girl aged 10-17 years with multiple sclerosis. Sequenced sample: blood. CDR3 amino acids: CASSPWGSGTLGNEQFF. The CDR3 bases are TGTGCCAGCAGCCCATGGGGTAGCGGGACCTTAGGGAATGAGCAGTTCTTC.